A single sample is the source of the 5 T cell receptor beta chains below, sequenced in a study of shared clonotypes between healthy human individuals (TCRdb year 2020). The library was built by means of the immunoSEQ multiplex PCR assay. In its TCRdb copy, this immuneACCESS table keeps in-frame sequences only and misses some clones. Where compared with another copy, unresolved V genes explain less than half of these, and the others have no known cause. Recorded for this sample are about 2.3 million clones; about 90% of them occurred a single time. Around 0.35% of the sample goes to the ten largest clones. Input material: naive CD4+ T cells from PBMCs. This specimen's cell subset or site label, interpreted: CD45RA+ positively selected. The receptors come from a man younger than 30 in good health. Some clones in this sample may be carry-over from other donors' samples.

This clone turned up a few times. The chain joins TRBV9 to TRBJ1-1; D gene unclear. The CDR3 covers 14 residues. Trimming took off 0 bases at V and 1 base at J, with 7 bases between the two ends. The germline CDR1 and CDR2 sequences are SGDLS and YYNGEE. The CDR3, as DNA: TGTGCCAGCAGCGTAGTGGACTCGAACACTGAAGCTTTCTTT. Protein product: CASSVVDSNTEAFF.

V usage is TRBV2 and J usage is TRBJ2-7, with a weak D call TRBD1 (5 bases). Trimming cost V 4 bases and J 6 bases, with 7 bases left between them. The germline V gene encodes CDR1 SNHLY and CDR2 FYNNEI. This CDR3 has 11 residues. CDR3 in amino acids: CASSGQIEQYF. DNA of the CDR3: TGTGCCAGCAGTGGACAGATCGAGCAGTACTTC.

CDR3 coding DNA: TGTGCCAGCTCACCTACTAGCGTGGATACGCAGTATTTT. Translated: CASSPTSVDTQYF. V and J are TRBV18 and TRBJ2-3, with 7 bases identical to TRBD2. Germline V gene data show CDR1 as KGHSH and CDR2 as LQKENI. V dropped 3 bases and J dropped 6; count of bases not matched to a gene: 3. The CDR3 runs to 13 residues.

The chain uses TRBV19 and TRBJ1-5, with a tentative D call TRBD1 (6 bases). This CDR3 has 15 amino acids. V dropped 9 bases and J dropped 5 bases, with 20 bases sitting between them. Per the germline V gene, CDR1 is LNHDA and CDR2 is SQIVND (reference sequence). The CDR3: CASGPGRGLYQPQHF. The DNA for the CDR3 is TGTGCCAGCGGCCCGGGCAGGGGATTATATCAGCCCCAGCATTTT.

The genes are TRBV7-9 and TRBJ2-1; 11 positions agree with TRBD2. The ends lost 4 bases at V and 3 bases at J; junction bases unmatched: 5. The CDR3 is 16 amino acids. The germline CDR1 and CDR2 sequences are SEHNR and FQNEAQ (reference sequence). CDR3 loop: CASSSSGTSGYNEQFF. The CDR3 region has the DNA TGTGCCAGCAGCTCATCCGGGACTAGCGGCTACAATGAGCAGTTCTTC.